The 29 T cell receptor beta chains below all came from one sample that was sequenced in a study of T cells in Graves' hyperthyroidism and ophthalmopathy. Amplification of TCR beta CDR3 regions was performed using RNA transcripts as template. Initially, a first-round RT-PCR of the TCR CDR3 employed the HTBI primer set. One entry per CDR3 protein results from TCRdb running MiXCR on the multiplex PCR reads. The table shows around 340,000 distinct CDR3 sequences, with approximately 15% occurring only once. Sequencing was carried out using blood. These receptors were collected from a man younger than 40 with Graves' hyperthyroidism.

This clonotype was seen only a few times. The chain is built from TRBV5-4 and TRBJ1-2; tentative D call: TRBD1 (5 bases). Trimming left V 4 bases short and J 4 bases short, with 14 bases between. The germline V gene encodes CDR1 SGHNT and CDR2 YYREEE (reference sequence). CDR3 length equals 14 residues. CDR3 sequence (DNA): TGTGCCAGCAGCACGCCAAGGACACGCTATGGCTACACCTTC. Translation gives CASSTPRTRYGYTF.

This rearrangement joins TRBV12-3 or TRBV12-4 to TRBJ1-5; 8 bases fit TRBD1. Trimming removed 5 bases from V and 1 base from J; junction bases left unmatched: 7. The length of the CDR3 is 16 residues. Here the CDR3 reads CASSHEDRGSNQPQHF. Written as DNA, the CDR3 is TGTGCCAGCAGTCACGAAGACAGGGGCAGCAATCAGCCCCAGCATTTT.

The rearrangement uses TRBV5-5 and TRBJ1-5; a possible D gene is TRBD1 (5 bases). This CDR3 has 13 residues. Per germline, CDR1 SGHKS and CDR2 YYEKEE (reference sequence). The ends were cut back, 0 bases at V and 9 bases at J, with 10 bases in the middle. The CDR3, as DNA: TGTGCCAGCAGCTTGGGGCAGGGTGGGCCCCAGCATTTT. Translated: CASSLGQGGPQHF.

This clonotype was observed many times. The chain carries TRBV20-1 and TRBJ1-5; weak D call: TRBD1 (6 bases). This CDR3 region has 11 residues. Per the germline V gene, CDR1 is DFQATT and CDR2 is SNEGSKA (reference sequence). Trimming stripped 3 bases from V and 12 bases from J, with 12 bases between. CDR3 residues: CSARYRDLQHF. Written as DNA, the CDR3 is TGCAGTGCTAGGTACAGGGACCTCCAGCATTTT.

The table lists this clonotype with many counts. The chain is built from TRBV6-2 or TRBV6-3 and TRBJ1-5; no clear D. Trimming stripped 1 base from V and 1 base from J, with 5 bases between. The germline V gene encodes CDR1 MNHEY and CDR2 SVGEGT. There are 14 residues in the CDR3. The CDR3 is CASSYYTSNQPQHF. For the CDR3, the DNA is TGTGCCAGCAGTTACTATACCAGCAATCAGCCCCAGCATTTT.

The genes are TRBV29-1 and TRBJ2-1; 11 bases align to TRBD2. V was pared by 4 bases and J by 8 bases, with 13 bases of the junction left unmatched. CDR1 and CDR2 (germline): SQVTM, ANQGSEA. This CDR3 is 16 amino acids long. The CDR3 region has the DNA TGCAGCGTTGCCCGAAGGGGAATAGCGGGAGGGCATGAGCAGTTCTTC. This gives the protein CSVARRGIAGGHEQFF.

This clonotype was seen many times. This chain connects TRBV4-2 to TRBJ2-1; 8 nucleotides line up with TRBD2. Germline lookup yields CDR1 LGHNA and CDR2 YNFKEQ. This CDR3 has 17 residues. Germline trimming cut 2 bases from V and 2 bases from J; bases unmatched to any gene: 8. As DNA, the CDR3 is TGTGCCAGCAGCCAACAATATGGCGGGAGGCCCTACAATGAGCAGTTCTTC. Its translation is CASSQQYGGRPYNEQFF.

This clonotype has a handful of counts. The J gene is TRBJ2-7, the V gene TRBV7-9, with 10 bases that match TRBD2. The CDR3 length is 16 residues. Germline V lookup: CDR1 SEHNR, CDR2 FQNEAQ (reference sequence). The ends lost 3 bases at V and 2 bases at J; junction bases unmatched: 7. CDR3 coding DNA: TGTGCCAGCAGCTTTCCGACTAGCGGGCTCCCCTACGAGCAGTACTTC. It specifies CASSFPTSGLPYEQYF.

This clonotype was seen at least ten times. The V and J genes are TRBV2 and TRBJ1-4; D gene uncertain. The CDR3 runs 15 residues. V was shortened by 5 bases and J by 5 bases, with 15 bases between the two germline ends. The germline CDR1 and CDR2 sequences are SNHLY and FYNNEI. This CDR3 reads CASSSRSHSNEKLFF. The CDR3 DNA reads TGTGCCAGCAGTTCTCGTAGTCATTCCAATGAAAAACTGTTTTTT.

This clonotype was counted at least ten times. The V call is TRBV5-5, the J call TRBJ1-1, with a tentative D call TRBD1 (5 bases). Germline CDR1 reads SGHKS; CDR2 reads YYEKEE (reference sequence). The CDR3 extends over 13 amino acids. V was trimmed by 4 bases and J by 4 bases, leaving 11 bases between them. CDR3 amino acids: CASSMGPGTEAFF. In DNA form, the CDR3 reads TGTGCCAGCAGCATGGGACCGGGCACTGAAGCTTTCTTT.

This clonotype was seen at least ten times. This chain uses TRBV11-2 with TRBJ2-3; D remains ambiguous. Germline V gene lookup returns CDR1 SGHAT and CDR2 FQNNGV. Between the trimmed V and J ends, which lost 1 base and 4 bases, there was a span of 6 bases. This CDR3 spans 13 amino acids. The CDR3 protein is CASSLGDADTQYF. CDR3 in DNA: TGTGCCAGCAGCTTAGGTGATGCAGATACGCAGTATTTT. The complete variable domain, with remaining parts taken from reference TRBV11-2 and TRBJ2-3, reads EAGVAQSPRYKIIEKRQSVAFWCNPISGHATLYWYQQILGQGPKLLIQFQNNGVVDDSQLPKDRFSAERLKGVDSTLKIQPAKLEDSAVYLCASSLGDADTQYFGPGTRLTVL.

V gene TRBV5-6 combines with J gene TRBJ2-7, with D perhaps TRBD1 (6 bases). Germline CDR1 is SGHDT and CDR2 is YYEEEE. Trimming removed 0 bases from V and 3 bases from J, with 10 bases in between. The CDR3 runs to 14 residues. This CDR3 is CASSLEGQVYEQYF. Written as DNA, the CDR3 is TGTGCCAGCAGCTTGGAGGGACAAGTCTACGAGCAGTACTTC.

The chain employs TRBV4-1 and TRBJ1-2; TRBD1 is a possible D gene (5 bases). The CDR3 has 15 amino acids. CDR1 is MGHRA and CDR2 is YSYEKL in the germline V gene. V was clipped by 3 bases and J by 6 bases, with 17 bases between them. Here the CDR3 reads CASSQWGLRGDGYTF. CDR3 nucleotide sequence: TGCGCCAGCAGCCAGTGGGGCCTTCGGGGAGATGGCTACACCTTC.

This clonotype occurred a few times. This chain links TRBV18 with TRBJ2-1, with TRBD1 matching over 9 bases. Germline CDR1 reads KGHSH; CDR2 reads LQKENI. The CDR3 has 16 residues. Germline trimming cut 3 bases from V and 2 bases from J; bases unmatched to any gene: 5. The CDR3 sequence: CASSPPGQGPYNEQFF. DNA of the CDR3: TGTGCCAGCTCACCCCCGGGACAGGGTCCCTACAATGAGCAGTTCTTC. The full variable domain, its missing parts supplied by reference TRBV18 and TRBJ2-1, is NAGVMQNPRHLVRRRGQEARLRCSPMKGHSHVYWYRQLPEEGLKFMVYLQKENIIDESGMPKERFSAEFPKEGPSILRIQQVVRGDSAAYFCASSPPGQGPYNEQFFGPGTRLTVL.

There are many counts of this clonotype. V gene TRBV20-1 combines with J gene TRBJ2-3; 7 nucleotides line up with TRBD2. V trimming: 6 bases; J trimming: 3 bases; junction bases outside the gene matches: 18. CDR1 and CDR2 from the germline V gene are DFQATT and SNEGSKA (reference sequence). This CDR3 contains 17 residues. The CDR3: CSAPGGWVRRVTDTQYF. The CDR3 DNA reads TGCAGTGCCCCCGGGGGGTGGGTCAGGAGGGTTACAGATACGCAGTATTTT.

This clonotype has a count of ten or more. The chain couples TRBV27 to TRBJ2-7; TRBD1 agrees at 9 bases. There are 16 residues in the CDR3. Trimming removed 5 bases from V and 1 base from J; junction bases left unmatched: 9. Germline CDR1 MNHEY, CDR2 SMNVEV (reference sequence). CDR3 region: CASSPPDRGVSYEQYF. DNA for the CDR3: TGTGCCAGCAGTCCGCCGGACAGGGGAGTATCCTACGAGCAGTACTTC.

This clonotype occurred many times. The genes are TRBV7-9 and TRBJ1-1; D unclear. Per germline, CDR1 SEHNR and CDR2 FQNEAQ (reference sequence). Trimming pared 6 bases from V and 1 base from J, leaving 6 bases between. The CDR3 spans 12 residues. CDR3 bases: TGTGCCAGCAGTAGTAAGAACACTGAAGCTTTCTTT. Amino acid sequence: CASSSKNTEAFF.

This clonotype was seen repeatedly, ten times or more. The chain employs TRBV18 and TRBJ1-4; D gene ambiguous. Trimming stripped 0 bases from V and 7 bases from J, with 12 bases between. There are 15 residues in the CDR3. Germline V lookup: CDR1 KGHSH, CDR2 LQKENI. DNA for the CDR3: TGTGCCAGCTCACCACCGGTTGGAGGGATTGAAAAACTGTTTTTT. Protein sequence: CASSPPVGGIEKLFF.

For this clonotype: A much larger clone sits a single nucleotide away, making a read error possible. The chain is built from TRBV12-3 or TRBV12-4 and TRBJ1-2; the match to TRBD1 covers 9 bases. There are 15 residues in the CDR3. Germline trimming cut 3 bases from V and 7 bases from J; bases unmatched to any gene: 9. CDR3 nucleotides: TGTGCCAGCAGTTTCGGTACAGGGGGCAGGCCTGGCTACACCTTC. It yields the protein CASSFGTGGRPGYTF.

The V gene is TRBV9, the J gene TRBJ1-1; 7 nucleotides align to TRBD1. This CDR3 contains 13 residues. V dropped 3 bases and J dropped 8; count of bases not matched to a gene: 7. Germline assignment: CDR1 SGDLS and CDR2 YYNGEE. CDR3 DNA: TGTGCCAGCAGCGCCTCCTTACAGGGGGAAGCTTTCTTT. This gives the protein CASSASLQGEAFF.

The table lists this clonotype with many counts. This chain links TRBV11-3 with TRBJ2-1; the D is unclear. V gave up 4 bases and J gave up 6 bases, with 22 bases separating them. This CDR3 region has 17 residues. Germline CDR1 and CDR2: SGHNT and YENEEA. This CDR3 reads CASSSSRPNALVNEQFF. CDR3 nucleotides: TGTGCCAGCAGCTCGTCGCGACCGAACGCTTTGGTCAATGAGCAGTTCTTC.

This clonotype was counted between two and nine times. This CDR3 is CAIRDPMVNEQFF. As DNA, the CDR3 is TGTGCCATCAGGGACCCGATGGTGAATGAGCAGTTCTTC. J is TRBJ2-1 and V is TRBV10-3; D unresolved. Germline lookup yields CDR1 ENHRY and CDR2 SYGVKD. The CDR3 is made up of 13 amino acids. The ends were cut back, 6 bases at V and 7 bases at J, with 13 bases in the middle.

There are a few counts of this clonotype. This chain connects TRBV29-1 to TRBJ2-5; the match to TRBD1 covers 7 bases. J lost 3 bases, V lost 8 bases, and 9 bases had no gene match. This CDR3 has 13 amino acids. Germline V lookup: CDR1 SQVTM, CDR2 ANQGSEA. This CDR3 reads CSLNSGGEETQYF. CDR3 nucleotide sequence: TGCAGCCTCAATTCAGGGGGTGAAGAGACCCAGTACTTC.

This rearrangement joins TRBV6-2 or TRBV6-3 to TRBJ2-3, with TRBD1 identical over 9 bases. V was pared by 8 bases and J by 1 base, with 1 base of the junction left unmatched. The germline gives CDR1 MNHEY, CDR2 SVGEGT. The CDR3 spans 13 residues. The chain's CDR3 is CASRQGGTDTQYF. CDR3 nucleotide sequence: TGTGCCAGCCGACAGGGGGGCACAGATACGCAGTATTTT.

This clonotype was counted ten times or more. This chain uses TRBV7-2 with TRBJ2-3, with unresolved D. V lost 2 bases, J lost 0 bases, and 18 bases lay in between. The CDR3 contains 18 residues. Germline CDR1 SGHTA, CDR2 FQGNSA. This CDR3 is CASSLKGRPLSSTDTQYF. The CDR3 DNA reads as TGTGCCAGCAGCTTAAAAGGCAGACCCCTATCTAGCACAGATACGCAGTATTTT.

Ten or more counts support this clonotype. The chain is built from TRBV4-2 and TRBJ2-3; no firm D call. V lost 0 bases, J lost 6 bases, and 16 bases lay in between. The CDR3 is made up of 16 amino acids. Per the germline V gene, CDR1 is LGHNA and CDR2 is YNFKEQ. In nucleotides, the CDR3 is TGTGCCAGCAGCCAAGATAATGGCGGAACCAGGGATACGCAGTATTTT. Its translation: CASSQDNGGTRDTQYF.

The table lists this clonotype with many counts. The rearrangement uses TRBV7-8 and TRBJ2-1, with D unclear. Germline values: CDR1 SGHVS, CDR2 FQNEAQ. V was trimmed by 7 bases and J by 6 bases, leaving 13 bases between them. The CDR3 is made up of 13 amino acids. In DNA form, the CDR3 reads TGTGCCAGCACGTTAGCCCCTGCCAATGAGCAGTTCTTC. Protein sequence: CASTLAPANEQFF.

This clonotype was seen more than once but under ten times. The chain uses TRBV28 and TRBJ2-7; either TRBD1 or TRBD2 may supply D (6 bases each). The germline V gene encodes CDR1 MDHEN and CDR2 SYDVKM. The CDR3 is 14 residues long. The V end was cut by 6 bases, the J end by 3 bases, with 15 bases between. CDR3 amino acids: CASREGGSRYEQYF. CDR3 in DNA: TGTGCCAGCAGGGAGGGGGGATCCCGCTACGAGCAGTACTTC. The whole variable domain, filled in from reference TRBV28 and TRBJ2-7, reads DVKVTQSSRYLVKRTGEKVFLECVQDMDHENMFWYRQDPGLGLRLIYFSYDVKMKEKGDIPEGYSVSREKKERFSLILESASTNQTSMYLCASREGGSRYEQYFGPGTRLTVT.

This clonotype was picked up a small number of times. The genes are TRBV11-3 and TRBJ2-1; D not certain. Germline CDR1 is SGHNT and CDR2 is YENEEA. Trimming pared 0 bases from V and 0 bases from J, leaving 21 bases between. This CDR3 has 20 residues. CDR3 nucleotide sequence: TGTGCCAGCAGCTTAGACCCCGGTCGCGGAACGGGTTCCTCCTACAATGAGCAGTTCTTC. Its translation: CASSLDPGRGTGSSYNEQFF.